This paragraph covers one TCR beta chain sequence. What it recognizes is unknown. CDR1 and CDR2 (germline): MNHEY, SMNVEV (reference sequence). The CDR3 is 15 residues long. V was trimmed by 6 bases and J by 3 bases, leaving 15 bases between them. Only in-frame clones appear in the TCRdb table, and some are missing; sequencing was by immunoSEQ multiplex PCR. The sample shows some 88,000 clones, just over 90% of them seen only once. The sample belongs to a study of T cell responses to AZD1222 COVID-19 vaccine. Study-level results: Females outnumbered males among donors, who were mostly white British; clonal diversity was possibly underestimated. Baseline antibody screening turned up just six seropositive AZD1222 recipients.

The sequence came from an adult in good health. The J gene is TRBJ2-1, the V gene TRBV27; a weak D match, TRBD2 (6 bases). This material consisted of peripheral blood, taken on day 0 of AZD1222 vaccination. In DNA, the CDR3 is TGTGCCAGCAGGGCCGGGACTCGAAACTACAATGAGCAGTTCTTC. It yields the protein CASRAGTRNYNEQFF.